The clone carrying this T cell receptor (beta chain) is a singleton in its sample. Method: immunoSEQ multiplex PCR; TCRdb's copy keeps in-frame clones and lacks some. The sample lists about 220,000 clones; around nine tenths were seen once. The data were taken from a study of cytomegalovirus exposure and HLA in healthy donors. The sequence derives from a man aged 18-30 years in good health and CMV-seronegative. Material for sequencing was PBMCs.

CDR3 protein: CASSPGLAGVGYEQYF. The CDR3 DNA is TGTGCCAGCAGCCCCGGACTAGCGGGAGTTGGGTACGAGCAGTACTTC. The V call is TRBV5-4, the J call TRBJ2-7; 13 bases match TRBD2. Germline V gene data show CDR1 as SGHNT and CDR2 as YYREEE (reference sequence). V shed 4 bases and J 4 bases; nucleotides not matched to a gene: 8. The CDR3 runs 16 residues.